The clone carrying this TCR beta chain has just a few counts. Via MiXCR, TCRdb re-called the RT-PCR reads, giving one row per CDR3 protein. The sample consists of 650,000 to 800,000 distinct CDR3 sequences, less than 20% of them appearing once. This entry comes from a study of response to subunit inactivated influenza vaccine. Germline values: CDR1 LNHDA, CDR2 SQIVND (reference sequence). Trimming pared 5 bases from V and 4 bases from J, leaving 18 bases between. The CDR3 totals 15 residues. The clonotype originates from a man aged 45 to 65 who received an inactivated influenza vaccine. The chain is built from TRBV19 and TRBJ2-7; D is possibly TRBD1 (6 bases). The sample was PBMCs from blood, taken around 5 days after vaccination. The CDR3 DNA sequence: TGTGCCAGTAGTTTTGCCCCGACAGGTACATACGAGCAGTACTTC. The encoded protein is CASSFAPTGTYEQYF.